Each of the 8 T cell receptor beta chains below was sequenced from the same sample in a study of cytomegalovirus exposure and HLA in healthy donors. The table came from immunoSEQ multiplex PCR; TCRdb's copy has only in-frame clones and leaves some out. The sample contains about 110,000 clones, 88% of which appear only once. Sequencing was done on a sample of PBMCs. All receptors come from a woman aged 25-40 years in good health and CMV-seropositive.

The V gene is TRBV5-1, the J gene TRBJ2-6; unclear D gene. V lost 6 bases to trimming and J lost 2 bases, with 9 bases between them. The CDR3 has 14 residues. CDR1 and CDR2 from the germline V gene are SGHRS and YFSETQ. CDR3 nucleotide sequence: TGCGCCAGCACCTACACAGCTGGGGCCAACGTCCTGACTTTC. It codes for CASTYTAGANVLTF.

The J gene is TRBJ2-1, the V gene TRBV15; 7 bases map to TRBD1. V shed 5 bases and J 5 bases; nucleotides not matched to a gene: 6. Germline assignment: CDR1 LNHNV and CDR2 YYDKDF (reference sequence). This CDR3 spans 14 amino acids. In DNA, the CDR3 is TGTGCCACCAGCGTTGACAGGGCCCACAATGAGCAGTTCTTC. Translating gives CATSVDRAHNEQFF.

The chain uses TRBV4-1 and TRBJ1-4; perhaps TRBD1 as D (5 bases). This CDR3 has 16 residues. V was clipped by 6 bases and J by 3 bases, with 17 bases between them. Germline V gene sequence: CDR1 MGHRA, CDR2 YSYEKL. CDR3 amino acids: CASSHLYQGPNEKLFF. The CDR3 nucleotides are TGCGCCAGCAGTCACCTTTACCAGGGCCCTAATGAAAAACTGTTTTTT.

The chain recombines TRBV28 with TRBJ1-2; TRBD1 aligns across 7 bases. The CDR3 spans 17 residues. Germline V CDR1 and CDR2: MDHEN, SYDVKM. Trimming at V came to 4 bases and at J to 2 bases, leaving 13 bases not matched to a gene. The CDR3 DNA reads TGTGCCAGCAGTTGGGGACTTAGACAGGGCGGAAACTATGGCTACACCTTC. Amino acids: CASSWGLRQGGNYGYTF.

The chain recombines TRBV27 with TRBJ2-7; D is uncertain. The ends were cut back, 2 bases at V and 1 base at J, with 12 bases in the middle. The CDR3 loop spans 15 amino acids. Per germline, CDR1 MNHEY and CDR2 SMNVEV (reference sequence). The CDR3 DNA is TGTGCCAGCAGTTTAAGTTTTGGCGGATCCTACGAGCAGTACTTC. Protein product: CASSLSFGGSYEQYF.

The chain links TRBV5-4 to TRBJ2-2, with TRBD2 matching over 10 bases. Germline trimming cut 2 bases from V and 5 bases from J; bases unmatched to any gene: 0. Germline V CDR1 and CDR2: SGHNT, YYREEE (reference sequence). This CDR3 has 14 amino acids. The CDR3 bases are TGTGCCAGCAGCTTAGCGGGAGGGACCGGGGAGCTGTTTTTT. It is translated as CASSLAGGTGELFF.

This clone occurred a few times. The chain joins TRBV30 to TRBJ1-5; tentative D call: TRBD1 (6 bases). The CDR3 loop spans 16 amino acids. The V gene's germline CDR1 is GTSNPN and CDR2 SVGIG (reference sequence). Trimming removed 2 bases at V and 4 bases at J, with 18 bases between. This CDR3 is CAWSKKGVQLNQPQHF. The CDR3 DNA reads as TGTGCCTGGAGTAAGAAGGGGGTACAGTTAAATCAGCCCCAGCATTTT.

The chain is built from TRBV7-3 and TRBJ2-2; no clear D gene. The CDR3 spans 13 residues. Between the trimmed V and J ends, which lost 5 bases and 4 bases, there was a span of 8 bases. The germline V gene has CDR1 SGHTA and CDR2 FQGTGA. CDR3 sequence reads: CASSPSVTGELFF. The CDR3 region has the DNA TGTGCCAGCAGCCCTTCAGTCACCGGGGAGCTGTTTTTT. The full variable domain, its missing parts supplied by reference TRBV7-3 and TRBJ2-2, is GAGVSQTPSNKVTEKGKYVELRCDPISGHTALYWYRQSLGQGPEFLIYFQGTGAADDSGLPNDRFFAVRPEGSVSTLKIQRTERGDSAVYLCASSPSVTGELFFGEGSRLTVL.